The rows below give T cell receptor beta chains drawn from one sample of a study of blood T cell repertoires in COVID-19. Clones were read by immunoSEQ multiplex PCR, and TCRdb kept only the in-frame ones, dropping some. Among roughly 500,000 clones listed, approximately 85% were seen once. Specimen: peripheral blood. The receptor set was obtained from a human donor in a cohort sampled during active COVID-19. Both conserved end residues are trimmed from each CDR3.

TRBV6-5,TRBJ1-6,ASRLGTEVSPLH
TRBV5-1,TRBJ1-1,ASSEGGSNTEAF
TRBV3-1/TRBV3-2,TRBJ2-2,ASSQTTPGELF
TRBV25-1,TRBJ2-4,ASSEGGGAQNIQY
TRBV19,TRBJ2-5,ASSSRTVSETQY
TRBV6-5,TRBJ1-1,ASRIQGVGTEAF
TRBV18,TRBJ1-1,ASSPPGHSGTEAF
TRBV6-6,TRBJ2-7,ATQWPASGSYEQY
TRBV28,TRBJ2-5,ASRQGGGIETQY
TRBV6-5,TRBJ1-1,ASSYGSTEAF
TRBV7-2,TRBJ2-7,ASSLAPLAGTREQY
TRBV6-5,TRBJ2-7,ASSTSGPDEQY
TRBV6-5,TRBJ1-2,ALRGGLEDYGYT
TRBV15,TRBJ2-7,ATSGGLREGRSYEQY
TRBV11-3,TRBJ2-2,ASLSQVRPGELF
TRBV7-9,TRBJ1-1,ASSLQGNTEAF
TRBV6-4,TRBJ2-1,ASSDATRGSARNEQF
TRBV13,TRBJ1-2,ASSLSPARGYT
TRBV10-3,TRBJ1-1,AISGTGWAEAF
TRBV7-9,TRBJ1-2,ASSLYDRVNYGYT
TRBV19,TRBJ2-3,ASGQGPTDTQY
TRBV6-1,TRBJ2-3,ASSETGGSGADTQY
TRBV15,TRBJ1-4,ATSRAPSYRLGNEKLF
TRBV5-8,TRBJ2-7,ASSRLMVAGTYEQY
TRBV7-8,TRBJ2-1,ASSLVGTRLDNEQF
TRBV15,TRBJ2-1,ATSREIRVGNEQF
TRBV5-1,TRBJ2-5,ASTPTGDTETQY
TRBV12-3/TRBV12-4,TRBJ2-5,ASSTRVGETQY
TRBV5-1,TRBJ2-7,ASSLAVGGLREQY
TRBV5-1,TRBJ2-1,ASSFGSGRAAVNEQF
TRBV19,TRBJ2-6,ASSRVDSGANVLT
TRBV5-4,TRBJ2-1,ASSFDRGVYNEQF
TRBV5-4,TRBJ1-1,ASSSTEGGFAF
TRBV28,TRBJ1-4,ASSLQGVGEKLF
TRBV3-1/TRBV3-2,TRBJ2-7,ASSQDLASSYEQY
TRBV6-5,TRBJ1-1,ASSYTAGPRTEAF
TRBV29-1,TRBJ1-2,SVARATGGYT
TRBV18,TRBJ2-7,ASSPPGQGRYEQY
TRBV6-2/TRBV6-3,TRBJ2-2,ASSILAGSGELF
TRBV21-1,TRBJ1-4,ASTGFGGGKKLF
TRBV5-6,TRBJ1-1,ASSADRGRREAF
TRBV19,TRBJ2-3,ASSMEGRPWDTQY
TRBV27,TRBJ1-4,ASSSTGVNEKLF
TRBV2,TRBJ2-3,ASSRLAGGRGTDTQY
TRBV28,TRBJ1-6,ASSQTGGLISPLH
TRBV11-3,TRBJ2-1,ASSLDRSSGSLF
TRBV12-5,TRBJ2-1,ASGSPAGAEQF
TRBV28,TRBJ2-2,ASSFRGRVTGELF
TRBV28,TRBJ2-7,ASTLGRYSYEQY
TRBV28,TRBJ2-2,ASHRSSGELF
TRBV19,TRBJ1-5,ASSVIPGQRNQPQH
TRBV5-4,TRBJ1-1,ASTADRDSTEAF
TRBV30,TRBJ1-1,AKKGGRNTEAF
TRBV7-3,TRBJ2-3,ASSLTSADTQY